Listed below are T cell receptor beta chains from one sample, sequenced in a study of blood T cell repertoires in COVID-19. TCRdb's table, derived via immunoSEQ multiplex PCR, lists solely in-frame clones and lacks some. The sample yields 190,000 or so clones, roughly 78% seen once. Sample: peripheral blood. The source is a woman older than 75 with active or convalescent COVID-19. The CDR3 runs from the conserved cysteine through the conserved F or W. The order of the fields is V gene, J gene, clone size, CDR3 length, D gene, CDR3 DNA, CDR3 protein. D genes are given only for firm matches. Not every row has a clone size; where given, it reads once, few, many or a size class.

>TRBV28|TRBJ1-3|NA|15|TRBD1
TGTGCCAGCATCCAACAGGGGGGGTCTGGAAACACCATATATTTT
CASIQQGGSGNTIYF
>TRBV11-2|TRBJ2-3|NA|13|NA
TGTGCCAGCAGCCTACAGATAACAGATACGCAGTATTTT
CASSLQITDTQYF
>TRBV5-6|TRBJ2-5|NA|13|NA
TGTGCCAGCAGCTTGGTCCAGGGGGGGACCCAGTACTTC
CASSLVQGGTQYF
>TRBV7-2|TRBJ2-5|NA|14|TRBD2
TGTGCCAGCAGCCCAACTAGCGGGGGGGGTGCCCAGTACTTC
CASSPTSGGGAQYF
>TRBV28|TRBJ2-7|NA|14|TRBD1
TGTGCCAGCACCCCGACAGGGTGGGGCAGCGAGCAGTACTTC
CASTPTGWGSEQYF
>TRBV2|TRBJ1-2|NA|15|TRBD1
TGTGCCAGCAGGAGGGTAGGGGGCAGAGGGGATGGCTACACCTTC
CASRRVGGRGDGYTF
>TRBV7-2|TRBJ2-5|NA|14|NA
TGTGCCAGCAGCTTAGTGGAAGGAGGCGAGACCCAGTACTTC
CASSLVEGGETQYF
>TRBV4-2|TRBJ2-7|NA|19|TRBD2
TGTGCCAGCAGCCAAGATTCGTTGGCTAGCGGGGGGCTAGCCTACGAGCAGTACTTC
CASSQDSLASGGLAYEQYF
>TRBV27|TRBJ2-1|NA|13|NA
TGTGCCAGCAGGGGACTTAACGACAATGAGCAGTTCTTC
CASRGLNDNEQFF
>TRBV5-4|TRBJ2-5|NA|12|NA
TGTGCCAGCAGCTTGTCTCAAGAGACCCAGTACTTC
CASSLSQETQYF
>TRBV4-1|TRBJ1-4|NA|16|TRBD1
TGCGCCAGCAGCCAACCAACAGGGGGCGTTCGTGAAAAACTGTTTTTT
CASSQPTGGVREKLFF
>TRBV7-2|TRBJ2-1|NA|17|TRBD2
TGTGCCAGCAGCTTAGCGGGACTAGCGGGGGGGGTCGGTGAGCAGTTCTTC
CASSLAGLAGGVGEQFF
>TRBV24-1|TRBJ1-1|NA|13|NA
TGTGCCACCAGTGATTTTCCTTACACTGAAGCTTTCTTT
CATSDFPYTEAFF
>TRBV11-2|TRBJ2-3|few|17|NA
TGTGCCAGCAGCTTAGATTGGGCAGGCGGACTAACAGATACGCAGTATTTT
CASSLDWAGGLTDTQYF
>TRBV6-2/TRBV6-3|TRBJ2-1|NA|18|NA
TGTGCCAGCAGTTACCCGGTATTGGGCGGGGAGTTCTACAATGAGCAGTTCTTC
CASSYPVLGGEFYNEQFF
>TRBV7-2|TRBJ1-2|NA|13|TRBD1
TGTGCCAGCAATCTCGGGACAGCTTATGGCTACACCTTC
CASNLGTAYGYTF
>TRBV5-1|TRBJ2-2|NA|15|NA
TGCGCCAGCAGCTTGGATGCGGGTACGGCCGGGGAGCTGTTTTTT
CASSLDAGTAGELFF
>TRBV5-8|TRBJ2-3|NA|19|TRBD1
TGTGCCAGCAGCTTGGCCAAGGTTGGACAGGGGGCTCGCACAGATACGCAGTATTTT
CASSLAKVGQGARTDTQYF
>TRBV12-3/TRBV12-4|TRBJ2-3|once|13|NA
TGTGCCAGCAGAAAAGAACAGACAGATACGCAGTATTTT
CASRKEQTDTQYF
>TRBV7-8|TRBJ1-4|NA|16|NA
TGTGCCAGCAGCTTAGGCGTTACAAGAAGGGGGGAAAAACTGTTTTTT
CASSLGVTRRGEKLFF
>TRBV10-1|TRBJ1-5|NA|14|NA
TGCGCCAGCAGCCCATCCGGGAACAATCAGCCCCAGCATTTT
CASSPSGNNQPQHF
>TRBV15|TRBJ1-2|NA|12|NA
TGTGCCACCAGCACTGACAGGTATGGCTACACCTTC
CATSTDRYGYTF
>TRBV4-1|TRBJ1-2|NA|18|NA
TGCGCCAGCAGCCAAGAGGACGGAGGCACAGGGAATAACTATGGCTACACCTTC
CASSQEDGGTGNNYGYTF
>TRBV5-1|TRBJ1-1|NA|14|TRBD1
TGCGCCAGCAGCTCCGGGACAGGGAACACTGAAGCTTTCTTT
CASSSGTGNTEAFF
>TRBV19|TRBJ1-5|NA|14|TRBD1
TGTGCCAGTAGTCTAGTGACAGGGGTTCAGCCCCAGCATTTT
CASSLVTGVQPQHF
>TRBV5-1|TRBJ2-7|NA|14|TRBD1
TGCGCCAGCAGGCCGGGACAGAATTCCTACGAGCAGTACTTC
CASRPGQNSYEQYF
>TRBV5-1|TRBJ2-7|NA|14|TRBD1
TGCGCCAGCAGCTTTGTACAGGGGGCGAACGAGCAGTACTTC
CASSFVQGANEQYF
>TRBV27|TRBJ1-1|NA|14|NA
TGTGCCAGCAGTTTGGCGGCGGAGGGGACTGAAGCTTTCTTT
CASSLAAEGTEAFF
>TRBV4-2|TRBJ2-1|NA|16|TRBD2
TGTGCCAGCAGCCAAGAAGCGGGGGGCACCTACAATGAGCAGTTCTTC
CASSQEAGGTYNEQFF
>TRBV12-3/TRBV12-4|TRBJ1-2|NA|13|NA
TGTGCCAGCAGCACCAAGACAGTTTCCGGCTACACCTTC
CASSTKTVSGYTF
>TRBV5-1|TRBJ2-4|NA|12|NA
TGCGCCAGCAGCCGGGACTCAAACATTCAGTACTTC
CASSRDSNIQYF
>TRBV9|TRBJ2-1|NA|15|TRBD2
TGTGCCAGCAGCCCAACTAGCGGGGGGTACAATGAGCAGTTCTTC
CASSPTSGGYNEQFF
>TRBV18|TRBJ2-2|NA|14|TRBD1
TGTGCCAGCTCAGAAGGACAGGGTCCCGGGGAGCTGTTTTTT
CASSEGQGPGELFF
>TRBV6-5|TRBJ2-7|few|15|TRBD1
TGTGCCAGCAGCCCAGACAGGGGGCAAAGTTACGAGCAGTACTTC
CASSPDRGQSYEQYF
>TRBV28|TRBJ1-1|few|13|TRBD1
TGTGCCAGCAGTTCTTACGGGACAGGGAAAGCTTTCTTT
CASSSYGTGKAFF
>TRBV7-6|TRBJ1-1|NA|15|TRBD1
TGTGCCAGCAGCTTAGGGAACAGGGGGCACACTGAAGCTTTCTTT
CASSLGNRGHTEAFF
>TRBV11-2|TRBJ1-1|NA|13|NA
TGTGCCAGCAGCTTAGAACACGGGGTCGGGGCTTTCTTT
CASSLEHGVGAFF
>TRBV19|TRBJ1-5|few|14|NA
TGTGCCAGTAGTATACCCCGGGGAGGTCAGCCCCAGCATTTT
CASSIPRGGQPQHF
>TRBV7-9|TRBJ1-2|NA|15|NA
TGTGCCAGCAGCTTAGACAGGGCCTACCTCTATGGCTACACCTTC
CASSLDRAYLYGYTF
>TRBV7-2|TRBJ1-1|NA|16|NA
TGTGCCAGCAGCTTTCCATTTCGGGGGGCGGACACTGAAGCTTTCTTT
CASSFPFRGADTEAFF
>TRBV18|TRBJ2-1|once|14|NA
TGTGCCAGCTCACCGGCGGGTGTAACCAATGAGCAGTTCTTC
CASSPAGVTNEQFF
>TRBV6-5|TRBJ1-1|NA|13|NA
TGTGCCAGCAGTTACGCGGGGTACACTGAAGCTTTCTTT
CASSYAGYTEAFF
>TRBV9|TRBJ1-3|few|16|TRBD1
TGTGCCAGCAGCGTAGGGACAGGACGGGCAGGAAACACCATATATTTT
CASSVGTGRAGNTIYF
>TRBV28|TRBJ1-4|few|15|TRBD1
TGTGCCAGCAGTTTACCGGACAGGGGGAAAGGAAAACTGTTTTTT
CASSLPDRGKGKLFF
>TRBV2|TRBJ1-2|NA|13|NA
TGTGCCAGCAGTGGACGGCAGGCCTATGGCTACACCTTC
CASSGRQAYGYTF
>TRBV21-1|TRBJ2-1|NA|13|NA
TGTGCCAGCAGCACCGAGTTGCCCAATGAGCAGTTCTTC
CASSTELPNEQFF
>TRBV7-2|TRBJ2-5|NA|14|TRBD1
TGTGCCAGCAGCTTAGCAGGGGGCAGGGAGACCCAGTACTTC
CASSLAGGRETQYF
>TRBV5-6|TRBJ2-4|NA|15|TRBD2
TGTGCCAGCAGTCTGCCGCGGGGGGGCGCGGACATTCAGTACTTC
CASSLPRGGADIQYF
>TRBV6-1|TRBJ2-3|NA|15|TRBD2
TGTGCCAGCAGTGAGGGTAGCGGGAGCACAGATACGCAGTATTTT
CASSEGSGSTDTQYF
>TRBV28|TRBJ1-5|NA|18|NA
TGTGCCAGCAGTTTGGGGGCAGGGAAGGGACGTAGCAATCAGCCCCAGCATTTT
CASSLGAGKGRSNQPQHF
>TRBV27|TRBJ2-7|NA|12|NA
TGTGCCAGCAGTCCGCAGGGGTACGAGCAGTACTTC
CASSPQGYEQYF
>TRBV19|TRBJ2-2|NA|15|NA
TGTGCCAGTAGTCCGCCGGGTAGACGAACCGGGGAGCTGTTTTTT
CASSPPGRRTGELFF
>TRBV24-1|TRBJ2-1|few|16|TRBD2
TGTGCCACCAGTGATCTGGGGCGGGGGGGCTACAATGAGCAGTTCTTC
CATSDLGRGGYNEQFF
>TRBV10-1|TRBJ1-6|NA|13|NA
TGCGCCAGCAGTCGACTCAGGGATTCACCCCTCCACTTT
CASSRLRDSPLHF